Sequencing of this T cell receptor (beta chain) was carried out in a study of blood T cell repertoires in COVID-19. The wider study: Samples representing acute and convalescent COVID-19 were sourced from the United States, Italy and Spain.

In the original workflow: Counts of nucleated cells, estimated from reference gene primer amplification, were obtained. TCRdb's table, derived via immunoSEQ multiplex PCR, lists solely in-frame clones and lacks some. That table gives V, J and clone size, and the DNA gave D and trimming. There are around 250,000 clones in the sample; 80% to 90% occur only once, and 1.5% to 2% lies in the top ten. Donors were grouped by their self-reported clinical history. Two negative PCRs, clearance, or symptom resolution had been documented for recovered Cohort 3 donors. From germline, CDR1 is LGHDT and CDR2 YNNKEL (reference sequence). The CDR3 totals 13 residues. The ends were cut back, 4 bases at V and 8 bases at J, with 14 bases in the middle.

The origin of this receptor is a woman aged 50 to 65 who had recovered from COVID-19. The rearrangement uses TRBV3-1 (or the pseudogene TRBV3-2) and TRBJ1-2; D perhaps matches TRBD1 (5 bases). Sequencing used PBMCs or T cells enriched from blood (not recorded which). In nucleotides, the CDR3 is TGTGCCAGCAGCCCCCAGGGAACTCTAGGCTACACCTTC. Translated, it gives CASSPQGTLGYTF.